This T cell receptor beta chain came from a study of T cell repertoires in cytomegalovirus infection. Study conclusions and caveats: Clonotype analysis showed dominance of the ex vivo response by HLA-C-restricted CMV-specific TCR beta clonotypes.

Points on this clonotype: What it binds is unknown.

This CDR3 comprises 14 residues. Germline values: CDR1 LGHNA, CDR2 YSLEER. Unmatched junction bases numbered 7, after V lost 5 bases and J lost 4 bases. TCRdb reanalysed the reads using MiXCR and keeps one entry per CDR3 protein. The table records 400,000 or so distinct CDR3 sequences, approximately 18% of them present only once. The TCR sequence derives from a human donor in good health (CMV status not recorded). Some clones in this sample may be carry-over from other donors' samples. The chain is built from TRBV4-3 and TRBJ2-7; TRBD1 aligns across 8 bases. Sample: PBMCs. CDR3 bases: TGCGCCAGCAGCTCTCGACAGGGGAAGTACGAGCAGTACTTC. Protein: CASSSRQGKYEQYF.